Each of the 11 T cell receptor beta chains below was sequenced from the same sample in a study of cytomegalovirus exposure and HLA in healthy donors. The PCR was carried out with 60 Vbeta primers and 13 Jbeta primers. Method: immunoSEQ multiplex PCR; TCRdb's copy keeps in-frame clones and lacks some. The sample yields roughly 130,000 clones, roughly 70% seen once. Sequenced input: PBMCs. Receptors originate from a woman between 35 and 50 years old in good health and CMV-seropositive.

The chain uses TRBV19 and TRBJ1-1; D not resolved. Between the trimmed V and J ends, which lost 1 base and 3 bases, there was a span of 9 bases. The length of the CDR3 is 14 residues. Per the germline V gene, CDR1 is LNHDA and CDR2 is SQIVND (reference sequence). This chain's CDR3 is CASSIGRLDTEAFF. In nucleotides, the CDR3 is TGTGCCAGTAGTATAGGTAGACTCGACACTGAAGCTTTCTTT.

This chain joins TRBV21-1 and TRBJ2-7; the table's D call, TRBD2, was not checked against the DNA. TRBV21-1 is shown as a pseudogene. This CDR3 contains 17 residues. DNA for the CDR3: TGTGCCAGCAGCAACCCCTCGGGGGGCAGAGGGGACTACGAGCAGTACTTC. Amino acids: CASSNPSGGRGDYEQYF.

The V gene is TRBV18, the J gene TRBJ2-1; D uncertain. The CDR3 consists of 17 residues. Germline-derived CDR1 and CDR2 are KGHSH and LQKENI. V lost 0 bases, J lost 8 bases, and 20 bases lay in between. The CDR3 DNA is TGTGCCAGCTCACCACCGTATAGTCGCCCACGCGTTGATGAGCAGTTCTTC. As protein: CASSPPYSRPRVDEQFF.

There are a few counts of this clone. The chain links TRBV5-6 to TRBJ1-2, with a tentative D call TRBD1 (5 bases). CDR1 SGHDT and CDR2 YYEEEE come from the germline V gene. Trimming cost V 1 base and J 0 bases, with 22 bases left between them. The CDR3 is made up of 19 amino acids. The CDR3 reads CASSLYGTSYPQANYGYTF. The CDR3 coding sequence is TGTGCCAGCAGCTTGTACGGGACTTCTTACCCACAGGCTAACTATGGCTACACCTTC. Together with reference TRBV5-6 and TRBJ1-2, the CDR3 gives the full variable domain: DAGVTQSPTHLIKTRGQQVTLRCSPKSGHDTVSWYQQALGQGPQFIFQYYEEEERQRGNFPDRFSGHQFPNYSSELNVNALLLGDSALYLCASSLYGTSYPQANYGYTFGSGTRLTVV.

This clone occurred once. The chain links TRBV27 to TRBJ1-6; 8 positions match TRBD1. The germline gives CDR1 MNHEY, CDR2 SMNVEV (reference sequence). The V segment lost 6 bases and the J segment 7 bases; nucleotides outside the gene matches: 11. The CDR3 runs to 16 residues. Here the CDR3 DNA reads TGTGCCAGCAGACTAGGTGGACAGGGCGGGAATTCACCCCTCCACTTT. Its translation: CASRLGGQGGNSPLHF.

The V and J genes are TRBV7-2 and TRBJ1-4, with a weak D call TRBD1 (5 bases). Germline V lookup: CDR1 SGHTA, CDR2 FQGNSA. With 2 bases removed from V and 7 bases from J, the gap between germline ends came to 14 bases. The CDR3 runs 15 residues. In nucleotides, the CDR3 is TGTGCCAGCAGCTTACGGAGGGCGCAGGGTGAAAAACTGTTTTTT. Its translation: CASSLRRAQGEKLFF.

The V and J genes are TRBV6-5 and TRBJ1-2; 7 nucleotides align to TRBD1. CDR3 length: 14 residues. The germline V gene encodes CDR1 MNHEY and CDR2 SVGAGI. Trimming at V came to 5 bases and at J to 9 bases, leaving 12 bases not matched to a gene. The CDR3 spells CASSRQGIRGSYTF. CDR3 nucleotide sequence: TGTGCCAGCAGTCGACAGGGAATCAGAGGGAGCTACACCTTC.

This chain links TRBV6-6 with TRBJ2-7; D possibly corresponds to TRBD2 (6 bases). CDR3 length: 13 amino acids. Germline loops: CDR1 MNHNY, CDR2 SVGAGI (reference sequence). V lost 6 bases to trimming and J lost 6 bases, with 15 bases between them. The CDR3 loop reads CASSRTRGVEQYF. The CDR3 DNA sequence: TGTGCCAGCAGCCGAACGCGGGGCGTCGAGCAGTACTTC.

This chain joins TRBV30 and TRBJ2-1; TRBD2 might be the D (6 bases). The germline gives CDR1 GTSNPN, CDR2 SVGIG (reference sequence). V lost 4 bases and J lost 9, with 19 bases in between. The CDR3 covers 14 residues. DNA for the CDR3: TGTGCCTGGACCCTTCCCCCCGGGCGGGGTGAGCAGTTCTTC. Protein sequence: CAWTLPPGRGEQFF. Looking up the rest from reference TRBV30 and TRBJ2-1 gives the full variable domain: SQTIHQWPATLVQPVGSPLSLECTVEGTSNPNLYWYRQAAGRGLQLLFYSVGIGQISSEVPQNLSASRPQDRQFILSSKKLLLSDSGFYLCAWTLPPGRGEQFFGPGTRLTVL.

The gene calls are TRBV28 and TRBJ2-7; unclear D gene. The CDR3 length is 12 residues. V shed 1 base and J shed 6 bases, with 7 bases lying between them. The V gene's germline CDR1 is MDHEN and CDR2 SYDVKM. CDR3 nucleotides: TGTGCCAGCAGTTTATCAGGTTGCGAGCAGTACTTC. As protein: CASSLSGCEQYF.

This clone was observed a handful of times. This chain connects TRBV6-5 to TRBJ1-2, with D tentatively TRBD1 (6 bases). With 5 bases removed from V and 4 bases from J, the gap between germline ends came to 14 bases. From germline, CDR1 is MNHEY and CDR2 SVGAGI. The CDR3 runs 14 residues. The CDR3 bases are TGTGCCAGCAGTGAATTCGACAGGAGCTATGGCTACACCTTC. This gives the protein CASSEFDRSYGYTF.